This T cell receptor beta chain was sequenced for a study of blood T cell repertoires in COVID-19. Overall study: Acute and convalescent COVID-19 samples came from the United States, Italy and Spain. From T cells, B-cell-depleted T cells, or PBMCs came the material, which was cDNA or gDNA.

Per the original data handling: Quantification of nucleated cells was approximated via reference gene primer amplification. Libraries were prepared by immunoSEQ multiplex PCR; TCRdb keeps only in-frame clonotypes and omits some of them. That table furnishes V, J and clone size, whereas the DNA furnished D and trimming. In the table there are tens of thousands of clones, 88% of which are singletons. Per germline, CDR1 MNHEY and CDR2 SVGEGT. Germline trimming cut 5 bases from V and 8 bases from J; bases unmatched to any gene: 6. The CDR3 runs to 14 residues. The clonotype was recovered from a human donor in a cohort sampled during active COVID-19. The sample was peripheral blood. The rearrangement uses TRBV6-2 or TRBV6-3 and TRBJ2-7; 13 nucleotides agree with TRBD2. CDR3 DNA sequence: TGTGCCAGCAGTGGTGGACTAGCGGGAGCTAAGCAGTACTTC. Protein sequence: CASSGGLAGAKQYF.